This TCR beta chain was captured by sequencing in a study of identical twins (dated by TCRdb to between 2015 and 2016). At the level of the whole study: TCR alpha and beta repertoires from monozygotic twins, unrelated adults of various ages and cord blood were deep-sequenced to test whether fetal clonotypes persist. To rule out contamination, the twin experiments were replicated at different times with different library preparation protocols.

Every donor in the study was a healthy Caucasian. The twin cohort comprised three pairs of female monozygotic twins, all aged roughly 18 to 30 years. Positive isolation kits from Invitrogen were used to isolate CD4+ and CD8+ T cell populations. This clonotype was found a few times. Its antigen is currently not known. Base qualities are not recorded, but no much larger clone differs from it by a single base. General findings and caveats noted by the study authors: Out-of-frame TCR alpha sharing in monozygotic twins was systematically underestimated by recombination models, whereas sharing between unrelated individuals was in agreement with the recombination models. The excess sharing between twins in beta out-of-frame sequences was weaker because fewer shared sequences reduced the signal-to-noise ratio. Compared with coincidental sharing between unrelated individuals, out-of-frame TCR alpha sequences shared between twins showed an excess of sequences with low generation probability. Fewer insertions were carried by abundant cord blood beta clonotypes; a weaker similar trend was observed in young adult naive repertoires, while no such trend was observed in memory repertoires. Because the same donors could not be followed over many years, conclusions were based on cross-sectional statistical analysis. Zero-insertion analyses could be partly confounded by invariant T cells such as MAIT and iNKT, although diverse VJ usage argued against such confounding for most clonotypes.

The library was prepared using 5' RACE. Instrument on record: Illumina HiSeq 2000. Template switching introduced a universal primer binding site; the final cDNA contained a unique molecular identifier, enabling accurate counting of TCR cDNA molecules. Specific primers in the conserved constant-segment region were used to synthesize first-strand cDNA for the TCR alpha and beta chains. To control for contamination, each cDNA library was double barcoded with a SMART-Mk sample barcode plus Illumina barcodes. TruSeq adapter sequences, together with Illumina sample barcodes, were added in two successive PCR steps. TCR alpha and beta cDNA libraries were sequenced on the Illumina HiSeq platform with custom primers. The study's processing was this. Raw reads were processed with MiGEC to extract unique molecular identifiers, and MiXCR was used to determine CDR3 positions. For each individual, recombination models were inferred using an EM algorithm with the repgenHMM and IGoR tools. Shared clonotypes were analyzed with the tcR package in R, and sharing was normalized by the product of cloneset sizes. To study raw recombination free of thymic and clonal selection effects, out-of-frame nonproductive sequences were analyzed. Through fastp at Q25 and MiXCR, TCRdb rebuilt clones from the public reads, retaining in-frame beta chains. When rows share a CDR3 protein, they turn into one entry using the most common DNA and genes. The V and J calls follow TCRdb's processing rather than the paper's. The sample has some 190,000 distinct CDR3 sequences on record, roughly 15% of them singletons. Roughly two fifths of the sample is held by the ten biggest clonotypes.

As encoded in the germline V gene (reference sequence), CDR1 is DFQATT while CDR2 is SNEGSKA. The CDR3 numbers 14 residues from cysteine through phenylalanine. CDR3 DNA only is kept here, 42 bases in frame from base 1. After removal of 5 bases from V and 4 bases from J, the junction retains 9 bases not matched to a gene. This same sample was also taken into another study, of T cells expressing NK-cell markers. The second study, in turn, reports: Fewer than ten donors provided sorted CD3+CD56+NKG2C+, CD3+CD56+NKG2C- and CD3+CD56-NKG2C+ T-cell subsets, whose TCR beta-chain repertoires were profiled. Among the eight sequenced donors, only one was HCMV-seronegative, while the other seven were HCMV-seropositive. In several experiments an anti-gammadeltaTCR antibody was added to restrict sorting to alphabetaTCR-expressing T cells. In six donors, the dominant CD3+CD56+NKG2C+ clonotypes were found to rank among the top 10 CD8+ clonotypes and to make up about 1.0-7.5% of CD8+ T cells. Those dominant clonotypes were again the most abundant among CD3+CD56-NKG2C+ cells in several donors, at roughly 25-60.1%. Whether the expanded NKG2C-expressing T cell clones were specific for HCMV antigens remained unclear. Randomly selected healthy volunteers, three men and five women, were used as the eight sequenced donors. A commercial ELISA kit detecting HCMV-specific IgG in serum was used to determine HCMV serostatus. MIGEC was used to demultiplex reads and group reads by UMI, and MiTCR was used to assemble and quantify clonotypes. To exclude erroneous sequences, only TCR cDNA sequences supported by at least two reads were retained. The tcR package was used for downstream repertoire analysis, and clonotypes were matched across fractions by CDR3 nucleotide sequence plus V segment. VDJmatch was used to annotate antigen specificity against VDJdb, with one amino acid substitution in CDR3 permitted.

The sequence was collected from a woman aged 18-35 years in good health. Sequencing was done on a sample of CD8+ T cells sorted from blood. The V and J genes are TRBV20-1 and TRBJ2-7; TRBD2 agrees with 9 junctional bases. The DNA sequence is given as TGCAGTGCTTATAGCGGGAGTACTAGGTACGAGCAGTACTTC. It translates as CSAYSGSTRYEQYF.